The 19 T cell receptor beta chains presented below share a single source sample, sequenced in a study of T cells in Graves' hyperthyroidism and ophthalmopathy. TCR beta CDR3 region amplification was performed from RNA transcripts. TCR CDR3 underwent first-round RT-PCR with the HTBI primer set. TCRdb analysed the multiplex PCR reads with MiXCR anew, one entry per CDR3 protein. This sample carries hundreds of thousands of distinct CDR3 sequences, just over 35% of them seen once, and the ten largest clones take roughly 30%. Sequencing was carried out using blood. The origin of the receptors is a middle-aged woman with Graves' hyperthyroidism.

The chain combines TRBV10-3 with TRBJ2-6; no reliable D call. V lost 8 bases to trimming and J lost 0 bases, with 8 bases between them. CDR1 and CDR2 (germline): ENHRY, SYGVKD. The CDR3 extends over 14 amino acids. The CDR3 nucleotides read TGTGCCATCCTGGCCCCCTCTGGGGCCAACGTCCTGACTTTC. Residues: CAILAPSGANVLTF.

In regard to this clonotype: Given a much more abundant clone one base away, this may be a read error. The V gene is TRBV10-3, the J gene TRBJ1-1; weak D call: TRBD1 (5 bases). Looked up from germline, CDR1 is ENHRY and CDR2 is SYGVKD. V shed 3 bases and J shed 2 bases, with 10 bases lying between them. The CDR3 sequence is 14 residues long. CDR3 sequence reads: CAISEGVFNTEAFF. The CDR3 DNA follows: TGTGCCATCAGTGAAGGGGTATTCAACACTGAAGCTTTCTTT.

Many counts were recorded for this clonotype. The chain carries TRBV7-2 and TRBJ2-5; 16 bases match TRBD2. V lost 5 bases and J lost 13; bases outside the gene matches: 10. Germline V gives CDR1 SGHTA, CDR2 FQGNSA. This CDR3 has 15 amino acids. DNA for the CDR3: TGTGCCAGCAGCCCACCACCGGGACTAGCGGGAGGGAGGTACTTC. It translates to CASSPPPGLAGGRYF.

This clonotype was observed many times. The chain employs TRBV7-9 and TRBJ1-3; a weak D match, TRBD1 (5 bases). V was shortened by 5 bases and J by 4 bases, with 21 bases between the two germline ends. Germline V gene data show CDR1 as SEHNR and CDR2 as FQNEAQ (reference sequence). This CDR3 contains 17 residues. The CDR3 sequence: CASSQVRSWGNGNTIYF. The CDR3 nucleotides are TGTGCCAGCAGCCAAGTCCGGTCGTGGGGCAACGGAAACACCATATATTTT.

In this sample, this clonotype turned up many times. This chain uses TRBV7-9 with TRBJ1-1; D is unclear. CDR3 size: 15 residues. Between the trimmed V and J ends, which lost 1 base and 0 bases, there was a span of 9 bases. Germline V lookup: CDR1 SEHNR, CDR2 FQNEAQ (reference sequence). The CDR3 nucleotides read TGTGCCAGCAGCTTAGAGGCACCAATGAACACTGAAGCTTTCTTT. It encodes CASSLEAPMNTEAFF.

J is TRBJ2-7 and V is TRBV6-6, with D possibly TRBD1 on 5 matching bases. CDR3 length equals 15 residues. V dropped 2 bases and J dropped 0 bases, with 11 bases sitting between them. The germline V gene encodes CDR1 MNHNY and CDR2 SVGAGI (reference sequence). CDR3 residues: CASSYRGPISYEQYF. CDR3 sequence (DNA): TGTGCCAGCAGTTACAGGGGCCCTATCTCCTACGAGCAGTACTTC.

This clonotype was seen more than once but under ten times. V usage is TRBV12-3 or TRBV12-4 and J usage is TRBJ2-2; a weak D match, TRBD1 (5 bases). The CDR3 runs to 17 residues. V lost 3 bases and J lost 4, with 18 bases in between. The CDR3 bases are TGTGCCAGCAGTTTCCGTGGGGCGGAACCCACCACCGGGGAGCTGTTTTTT. This codes for CASSFRGAEPTTGELFF.

The chain has TRBV29-1 and TRBJ1-1; a possible D gene is TRBD1 (5 bases). Germline V gives CDR1 SQVTM, CDR2 ANQGSEA. Trimming took 6 bases from V and 3 from J, leaving 17 bases between them. This CDR3 spans 14 amino acids. This chain's CDR3 is CSVRPPGGYTEAFF. The CDR3 bases are TGCAGCGTCCGTCCCCCGGGGGGATACACTGAAGCTTTCTTT.

The CDR3 here is CASRPRVRVDTGELFF. CDR3 in DNA: TGTGCCAGCAGACCCAGGGTTCGCGTGGACACCGGGGAGCTGTTTTTT. This sequence joins TRBV6-5 and TRBJ2-2; maybe TRBD1 (5 bases). CDR3 length: 16 residues. Germline CDR1 reads MNHEY; CDR2 reads SVGAGI. Trimming took 6 bases from V and 3 from J, leaving 17 bases between them.

On this clonotype itself: This may arise from a read error, as a much more abundant clone is one base away. This chain uses TRBV2 with TRBJ1-1; the D gene is possibly TRBD1 (5 bases). V dropped 10 bases and J dropped 11 bases, with 11 bases sitting between them. The CDR3 extends over 9 amino acids. Per germline, CDR1 SNHLY and CDR2 FYNNEI. The CDR3 region is CANRHNAFF. The CDR3 region has the DNA TGTGCCAACAGGCACAATGCTTTCTTT.

The V call is TRBV5-1, the J call TRBJ2-2; TRBD1 aligns across 7 bases. Germline-derived CDR1 and CDR2 are SGHRS and YFSETQ. Trimming removed 5 bases from V and 6 bases from J; junction bases left unmatched: 10. The CDR3 loop spans 15 amino acids. CDR3 region: CASSYEGAGPGELFF. The CDR3 DNA reads as TGCGCCAGCAGTTACGAGGGGGCCGGGCCCGGGGAGCTGTTTTTT.

The chain carries TRBV5-1 and TRBJ2-7; 9 nucleotides agree with TRBD1. The CDR3 is made up of 19 amino acids. The ends lost 4 bases at V and 5 bases at J; junction bases unmatched: 22. CDR1 is SGHRS and CDR2 is YFSETQ in the germline V gene. The CDR3 spells CASSSPLGQGIRSSHEQYF. The CDR3 DNA reads TGCGCCAGCAGCAGCCCGTTGGGACAGGGAATTCGTTCATCCCACGAGCAGTACTTC.

CDR3 protein: CASSIQGGRVNYGYTF. The CDR3 nucleotides read TGTGCCAGCAGTATCCAGGGGGGCCGTGTTAACTATGGCTACACCTTC. The chain is built from TRBV27 and TRBJ1-2, with 7 bases aligning to TRBD1. Germline assignment: CDR1 MNHEY and CDR2 SMNVEV (reference sequence). With V trimmed by 5 bases and J by 1 base, 10 bases remained unmatched. This CDR3 region has 16 residues.

The chain joins TRBV7-9 to TRBJ2-5, with D maybe TRBD1 (6 bases). The J call may be in error: the DNA end matches TRBJ2-1 better. This CDR3 has 15 residues. Germline-derived CDR1 and CDR2 are SEHNR and FQNEAQ (reference sequence). The CDR3 bases are TGTGCCAGCAGCACCCCGCGGACAGCAGACCATGAGCAGTTCTTC. Protein sequence: CASSTPRTADHEQFF.

On this clonotype itself: A read error may produce the germline difference seen at one junction end. In DNA form, the CDR3 reads TGTGCCAGCAGTTTCCAGCGGGGACAGTCAAACTACGAGCAGTACTTC. The encoded protein is CASSFQRGQSNYEQYF. This chain connects TRBV24-1 to TRBJ2-7; D may correspond to TRBD1 or TRBD2 (7 bases each). Germline V gene sequence: CDR1 KGHDR, CDR2 SFDVKD. The CDR3 is 16 amino acids.

The chain couples TRBV12-5 to TRBJ2-7, with D possibly being TRBD1 (7 bases). The CDR3 loop spans 13 amino acids. Between the trimmed V and J ends, which lost 5 bases and 4 bases, there was a span of 12 bases. Germline V gene sequence: CDR1 LGHNT, CDR2 FRNRAP. DNA for the CDR3: TGTGCTAGTGGTGCGGGACAGCTGTACGAGCAGTACTTC. Encoded protein: CASGAGQLYEQYF.

The chain recombines TRBV4-2 with TRBJ2-6; no clear D gene. Looked up from germline, CDR1 is LGHNA and CDR2 is YNFKEQ. The V gene lost 0 bases and the J gene lost 2 bases, with 8 bases spanning the gap. This CDR3 contains 16 residues. The CDR3 coding sequence is TGTGCCAGCAGCCAAGATTTGACTGCTGGGGCCAACGTCCTGACTTTC. Its protein is CASSQDLTAGANVLTF.

The V gene is TRBV7-2, the J gene TRBJ1-4; the D is unclear. The CDR3 has 17 amino acids. V dropped 5 bases and J dropped 7 bases, with 23 bases sitting between them. Per the germline V gene, CDR1 is SGHTA and CDR2 is FQGNSA. This CDR3 is CASSVRSVRDTAEKLFF. DNA of the CDR3: TGTGCCAGCAGCGTCCGGAGCGTTAGGGATACAGCTGAAAAACTGTTTTTT.

This chain uses TRBV19 with TRBJ2-5; D is perhaps TRBD1 (6 bases). CDR1 and CDR2 from the germline V gene are LNHDA and SQIVND (reference sequence). V was trimmed by 4 bases and J by 3 bases, leaving 12 bases between them. This CDR3 is 14 amino acids long. This chain's CDR3 is CASSTTGLKETQYF. CDR3 nucleotides: TGTGCCAGTAGTACGACAGGATTGAAAGAGACCCAGTACTTC.